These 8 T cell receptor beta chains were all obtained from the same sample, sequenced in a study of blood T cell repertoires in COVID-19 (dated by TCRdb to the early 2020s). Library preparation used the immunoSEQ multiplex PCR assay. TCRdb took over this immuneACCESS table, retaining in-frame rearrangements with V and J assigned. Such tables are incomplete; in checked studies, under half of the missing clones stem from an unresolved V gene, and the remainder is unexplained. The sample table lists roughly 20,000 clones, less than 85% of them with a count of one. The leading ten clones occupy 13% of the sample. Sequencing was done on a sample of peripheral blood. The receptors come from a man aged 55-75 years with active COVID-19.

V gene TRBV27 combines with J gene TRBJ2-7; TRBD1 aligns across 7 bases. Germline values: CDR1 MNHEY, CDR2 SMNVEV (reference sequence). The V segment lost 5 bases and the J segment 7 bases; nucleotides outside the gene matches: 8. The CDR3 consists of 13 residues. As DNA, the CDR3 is TGTGCCAGCAGTGTCACAGGGGATAGGGAGCAGTACTTC. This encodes CASSVTGDREQYF.

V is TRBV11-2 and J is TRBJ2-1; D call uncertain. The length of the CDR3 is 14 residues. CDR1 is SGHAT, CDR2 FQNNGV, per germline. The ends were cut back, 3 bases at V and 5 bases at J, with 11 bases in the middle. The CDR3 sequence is CASSFPQYDNEQFF. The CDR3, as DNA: TGTGCCAGCAGCTTCCCCCAGTACGACAATGAGCAGTTCTTC.

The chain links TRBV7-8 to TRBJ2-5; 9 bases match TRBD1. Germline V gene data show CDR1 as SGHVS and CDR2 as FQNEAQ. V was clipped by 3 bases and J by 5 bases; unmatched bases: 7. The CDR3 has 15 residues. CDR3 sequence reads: CASSFGTGKSETQYF. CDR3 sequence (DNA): TGTGCCAGCAGCTTCGGGACAGGGAAAAGCGAGACCCAGTACTTC. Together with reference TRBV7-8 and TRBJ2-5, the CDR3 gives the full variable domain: GAGVSQSPRYKVAKRGQDVALRCDPISGHVSLFWYQQALGQGPEFLTYFQNEAQLDKSGLPSDRFFAERPEGSVSTLKIQRTQQEDSAVYLCASSFGTGKSETQYFGPGTRLLVL.

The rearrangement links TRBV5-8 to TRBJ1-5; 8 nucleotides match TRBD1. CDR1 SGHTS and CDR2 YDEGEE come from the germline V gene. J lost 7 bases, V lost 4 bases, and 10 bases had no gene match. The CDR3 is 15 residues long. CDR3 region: CASSRTGRYSQPQHF. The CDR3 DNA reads TGTGCCAGCAGCCGGACAGGGAGATACTCCCAGCCCCAGCATTTT. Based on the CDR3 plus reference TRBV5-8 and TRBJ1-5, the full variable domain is EAGVTQSPTHLIKTRGQQATLRCSPISGHTSVYWYQQALGLGLQFLLWYDEGEERNRGNFPPRFSGRQFPNYSSELNVNALELEDSALYLCASSRTGRYSQPQHFGDGTRLSIL.

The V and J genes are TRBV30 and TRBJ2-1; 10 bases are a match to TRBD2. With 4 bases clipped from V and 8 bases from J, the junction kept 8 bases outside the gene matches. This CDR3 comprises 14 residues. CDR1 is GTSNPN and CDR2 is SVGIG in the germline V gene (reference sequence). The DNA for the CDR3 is TGTGCCTGGACGCGGGCTAGCGGGAGCTATGAGCAGTTCTTC. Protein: CAWTRASGSYEQFF.

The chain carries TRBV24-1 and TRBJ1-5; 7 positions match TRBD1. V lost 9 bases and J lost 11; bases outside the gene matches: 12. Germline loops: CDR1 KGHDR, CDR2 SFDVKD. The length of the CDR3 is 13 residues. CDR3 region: CATSGGGAGTQHF. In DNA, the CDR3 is TGTGCCACCTCTGGAGGGGGCGCGGGGACCCAGCATTTT.

The CDR3 region is CASSLGTPYEAFF. The CDR3 nucleotides are TGTGCCAGCAGCTTAGGGACACCCTATGAAGCTTTCTTT. The rearrangement uses TRBV11-2 and TRBJ1-1; D might be TRBD1 (5 bases). The V end was cut by 1 base, the J end by 7 bases, with 10 bases between. The CDR3 sequence is 13 residues long. Germline-derived CDR1 and CDR2 are SGHAT and FQNNGV.

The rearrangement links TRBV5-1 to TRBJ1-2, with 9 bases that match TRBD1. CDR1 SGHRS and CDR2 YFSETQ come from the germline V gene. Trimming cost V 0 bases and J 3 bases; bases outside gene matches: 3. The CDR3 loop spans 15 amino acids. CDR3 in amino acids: CASSLEGTGYYGYTF. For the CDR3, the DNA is TGCGCCAGCAGCTTGGAGGGGACAGGGTACTATGGCTACACCTTC.